The present entry profiles one T cell receptor (beta chain) with its context. The antigen is not known. The assay was immunoSEQ multiplex PCR, and TCRdb's table has in-frame clones only and misses some. The sample consists of tens of thousands of clones, 70% to 80% of them appearing once. The data belong to a study of OX40 agonist ivuxolimab in advanced cancers. Across the study: Among those enrolled, mean age was around 55 years (range about 23 to 90) and about 81% were male.

Study results and caveats: In general, CD8+ T cells held more expanded clones than CD4+ did, on average.

The ends were cut back, 0 bases at V and 3 bases at J, with 10 bases in the middle. The CDR3 has 15 amino acids. Germline-derived CDR1 and CDR2 are SGHKS and YYEKEE (reference sequence). The chain employs TRBV5-5 and TRBJ1-5; possibly TRBD1 for D (5 bases). The sequences come from CD4+ or CD8+ T cells sorted from blood, collected in a trial of the OX40 agonist ivuxolimab. This TCR was sampled from an adult with an advanced solid tumor such as melanoma, head and neck, liver or kidney cancer. The chain's CDR3 is CASSLAPGTNQPQHF. DNA of the CDR3: TGTGCCAGCAGCTTGGCCCCGGGGACCAATCAGCCCCAGCATTTT.